This is a list of T cell receptor beta chains from one sample in a study of control samples from healthy donors and cancer patients. Method: immunoSEQ multiplex PCR; TCRdb's copy keeps in-frame clones and lacks some. The sample has about 98,000 clones, 79% seen once. The source material was blood. The receptors were gathered from a woman aged 25 to 39 in good health. Both conserved end residues are part of each CDR3. The order of the fields is clone size, J gene, D gene, V gene, CDR3 DNA, CDR3 protein. The D gene is left open where the match is weak. Part of the rows lack a size; the others show once, few, many or a class for expanded clones.

clone size: NA
J gene: TRBJ2-1
D gene: NA
V gene: TRBV12-5
CDR3 DNA: TGTGCTAGTGGTTTAACTATCGCGGTCTACAATGAGCAGTTCTTC
CDR3 protein: CASGLTIAVYNEQFF

clone size: NA
J gene: TRBJ1-5
D gene: TRBD1
V gene: TRBV2
CDR3 DNA: TGTGCCAGCAGTGAGGACAGGCCCGTCGGCAATCAGCCCCAGCATTTT
CDR3 protein: CASSEDRPVGNQPQHF

clone size: NA
J gene: TRBJ1-5
D gene: NA
V gene: TRBV19
CDR3 DNA: TGTGCCAGTAGTATCGGTCCGGGGCCCCAGCCCCAGCATTTT
CDR3 protein: CASSIGPGPQPQHF

clone size: NA
J gene: TRBJ2-7
D gene: NA
V gene: TRBV7-6
CDR3 DNA: TGTGCCAGCAGCTTAGGCACAGGCAACTACGAGCAGTACTTC
CDR3 protein: CASSLGTGNYEQYF

clone size: few
J gene: TRBJ1-5
D gene: NA
V gene: TRBV2
CDR3 DNA: TGTGCCAGCAGTGAATTTGGGACACGGAGCTATCAGCCCCAGCATTTT
CDR3 protein: CASSEFGTRSYQPQHF

clone size: NA
J gene: TRBJ2-7
D gene: NA
V gene: TRBV11-2
CDR3 DNA: TGTGCCAGCAGCTTAGATCCCGGGGGCGGTTTGTACGAGCAGTACTTC
CDR3 protein: CASSLDPGGGLYEQYF

clone size: NA
J gene: TRBJ2-1
D gene: TRBD1
V gene: TRBV29-1
CDR3 DNA: TGCAGCGTTGAGGATGGACAGGGGAATGAGCAGTTCTTC
CDR3 protein: CSVEDGQGNEQFF

clone size: NA
J gene: TRBJ2-7
D gene: NA
V gene: TRBV5-1
CDR3 DNA: TGCGCCAGCAGCTTGGTCTCAGGTTTCGACGAGCAGTACTTC
CDR3 protein: CASSLVSGFDEQYF

clone size: once
J gene: TRBJ2-1
D gene: NA
V gene: TRBV19
CDR3 DNA: TGTGCCAGTAGTACCCCGAGGGGGATGATACAATACAATGAGCAGTTCTTC
CDR3 protein: CASSTPRGMIQYNEQFF

clone size: NA
J gene: TRBJ2-7
D gene: TRBD2
V gene: TRBV24-1
CDR3 DNA: TGTGCCACCAGTGCCGGTAGCGGGGGAGCTGAGAACGAGCAGTACTTC
CDR3 protein: CATSAGSGGAENEQYF

clone size: NA
J gene: TRBJ2-3
D gene: NA
V gene: TRBV18
CDR3 DNA: TGTGCCAGCAGAGTTTCAGGTGGGGATACGCAGTATTTT
CDR3 protein: CASRVSGGDTQYF

clone size: NA
J gene: TRBJ1-1
D gene: NA
V gene: TRBV13
CDR3 DNA: TGTGCCAGCAGCTTTTCGGACAGAGGCACTGAAGCTTTCTTT
CDR3 protein: CASSFSDRGTEAFF

clone size: once
J gene: TRBJ1-1
D gene: NA
V gene: TRBV3-1/TRBV3-2
CDR3 DNA: TGTGCCAGCAGCCAAGACTGGGGAAGGAACACTGAAGCTTTCTTT
CDR3 protein: CASSQDWGRNTEAFF

clone size: NA
J gene: TRBJ1-1
D gene: TRBD1
V gene: TRBV7-8
CDR3 DNA: TGTGCCAGCAGCTTAGGAGGGACAGGGGGTGAAGCTTTCTTT
CDR3 protein: CASSLGGTGGEAFF

clone size: NA
J gene: TRBJ1-1
D gene: NA
V gene: TRBV7-2
CDR3 DNA: TGTGCCAGCAGCTCCGATTACACTGAAGCTTTCTTT
CDR3 protein: CASSSDYTEAFF

clone size: NA
J gene: TRBJ1-1
D gene: TRBD1
V gene: TRBV6-2/TRBV6-3
CDR3 DNA: TGTGCCAGCAGTCTTACGACAGGGGGCCCGAACACTGAAGCTTTCTTT
CDR3 protein: CASSLTTGGPNTEAFF

clone size: NA
J gene: TRBJ2-1
D gene: TRBD2
V gene: TRBV7-2
CDR3 DNA: TGTGCCAGCAGCTCCCAAGGCGGGGGATATGAGCAGTTCTTC
CDR3 protein: CASSSQGGGYEQFF

clone size: NA
J gene: TRBJ2-7
D gene: NA
V gene: TRBV6-4
CDR3 DNA: TGTGCCAGCAGTCCCAGAATAGGGACCAGCTCCTACGAGCAGTACTTC
CDR3 protein: CASSPRIGTSSYEQYF

clone size: NA
J gene: TRBJ1-1
D gene: NA
V gene: TRBV29-1
CDR3 DNA: TGCAGCGTTGAGAAGGGGGGCACTGAAGCTTTCTTT
CDR3 protein: CSVEKGGTEAFF

clone size: NA
J gene: TRBJ2-3
D gene: NA
V gene: TRBV2
CDR3 DNA: TGTGCCAGCAGGAAAGGTGGAATTACAGATACGCAGTATTTT
CDR3 protein: CASRKGGITDTQYF

clone size: NA
J gene: TRBJ2-2
D gene: TRBD1
V gene: TRBV5-5
CDR3 DNA: TGTGCCAGCAGCTCGGGACAGGGGCTCACCGGGGAGCTGTTTTTT
CDR3 protein: CASSSGQGLTGELFF

clone size: NA
J gene: TRBJ2-3
D gene: NA
V gene: TRBV9
CDR3 DNA: TGTGCCAGCAGCGATCTAGTTAGCACAGATACGCAGTATTTT
CDR3 protein: CASSDLVSTDTQYF